This T cell receptor beta chain is from a study of T cells in Graves' hyperthyroidism and ophthalmopathy. Amplified regions were TCR beta CDR3 sequences from RNA transcripts. HTBI primers were used for first-round RT-PCR of the TCR CDR3. MiXCR, applied by TCRdb to the multiplex PCR reads, yields one record per CDR3 protein. Of approximately 600,000 distinct CDR3 sequences detected, around 20% appear once; the ten largest clones hold around a third. This clonotype was counted a few times. Germline CDR1 reads SGDLS; CDR2 reads YYNGEE. This CDR3 is built from 15 residues. With V trimmed by 4 bases and J by 5 bases, 12 bases remained unmatched.

The TCR was taken from a young man with Graves' ophthalmopathy. Sequenced input: blood. V gene TRBV9 combines with J gene TRBJ2-7; 7 bases are shared with TRBD2. Written as DNA, the CDR3 is TGTGCCAGCAGCCCCGAGGGAGGGCCCAGACACGAGCAGTACTTC. Residues: CASSPEGGPRHEQYF.